This is a list of T cell receptor beta chains from one sample in a study of blood T cells in healthy people across ages. TCRdb processed the 5' RACE reads anew with MiXCR; each CDR3 protein has one entry. The table has 1 million or so distinct CDR3 sequences, 40% to 55% seen once. Sequencing was carried out using blood. Source of these receptors: a woman between 55 and 75 years old in good health. Both conserved end residues are part of each CDR3. The D gene is left open where the match is weak. A row's size may be missing; if present it is once, few, many or a size class.

v_call: TRBV4-2
j_call: TRBJ1-4
clone_size: few
d_call: -
cdr3_aa: CASSQDSGSSEKLFF
cdr3_nt: TGTGCCAGCAGCCAAGATTCGGGGTCTAGTGAAAAACTGTTTTTT

v_call: TRBV10-2
j_call: TRBJ1-1
clone_size: few
d_call: -
cdr3_aa: CASSESPGVSTEAFF
cdr3_nt: TGCGCCAGCAGTGAGTCCCCAGGGGTGTCCACTGAAGCTTTCTTT

v_call: TRBV3-1
j_call: TRBJ2-2
clone_size: -
d_call: -
cdr3_aa: CASSLSMIDTGELFF
cdr3_nt: TGTGCCAGCAGCCTTTCAATGATTGACACCGGGGAGCTGTTTTTT

v_call: TRBV6-5
j_call: TRBJ2-7
clone_size: -
d_call: TRBD1
cdr3_aa: CASSGQGWYEQYF
cdr3_nt: TGTGCCAGCAGTGGACAGGGGTGGTACGAGCAGTACTTC

v_call: TRBV7-3
j_call: TRBJ2-1
clone_size: -
d_call: TRBD2
cdr3_aa: CASSLLGLAGQGEQFF
cdr3_nt: TGTGCCAGCAGCTTATTGGGCCTAGCGGGTCAGGGTGAGCAGTTCTTC

v_call: TRBV20-1
j_call: TRBJ2-7
clone_size: -
d_call: TRBD2
cdr3_aa: CSARVISGRAFGGEQYF
cdr3_nt: TGCAGTGCTAGAGTAATTAGCGGGAGGGCCTTTGGGGGCGAGCAGTACTTC

v_call: TRBV5-1
j_call: TRBJ1-6
clone_size: -
d_call: TRBD1
cdr3_aa: CASSFVQGSRNSPLHF
cdr3_nt: TGCGCCAGCAGCTTCGTACAGGGGAGTCGGAATTCACCCCTCCACTTT

v_call: TRBV28
j_call: TRBJ1-5
clone_size: -
d_call: -
cdr3_aa: CASRRRGGGIGSNQPQHF
cdr3_nt: TGTGCCAGCCGGCGGAGGGGGGGAGGGATCGGCAGCAATCAGCCCCAGCATTTT

v_call: TRBV7-7
j_call: TRBJ2-1
clone_size: -
d_call: -
cdr3_aa: CASSLGHSGNEQFF
cdr3_nt: TGTGCCAGCAGCTTGGGGCACAGTGGGAATGAGCAGTTCTTC

v_call: TRBV10-3
j_call: TRBJ2-7
clone_size: many
d_call: -
cdr3_aa: CAISEGGYEQYF
cdr3_nt: TGTGCCATCAGTGAGGGAGGCTACGAGCAGTACTTC

v_call: TRBV10-3
j_call: TRBJ2-1
clone_size: few
d_call: -
cdr3_aa: CAISATPEHEQFF
cdr3_nt: TGTGCCATCAGTGCGACCCCGGAGCATGAGCAGTTCTTC

v_call: TRBV12-3/TRBV12-4
j_call: TRBJ2-1
clone_size: -
d_call: -
cdr3_aa: CASSPQGGGHNEQFF
cdr3_nt: TGTGCCAGCAGTCCCCAGGGGGGAGGCCACAATGAGCAGTTCTTC

v_call: TRBV5-6
j_call: TRBJ1-2
clone_size: once
d_call: TRBD1
cdr3_aa: CASSSVWTGMTAVDGYTF
cdr3_nt: TGTGCCAGCAGCTCAGTTTGGACAGGGATGACGGCGGTGGATGGCTACACCTTC

v_call: TRBV11-2
j_call: TRBJ2-3
clone_size: -
d_call: TRBD2
cdr3_aa: CASSLAGLAGGYTDTQYF
cdr3_nt: TGTGCCAGCAGCTTAGCCGGACTAGCGGGGGGGTACACAGACACGCAGTATTTT

v_call: TRBV5-6
j_call: TRBJ2-1
clone_size: few
d_call: TRBD1
cdr3_aa: CASSLIWDRVYNEQFF
cdr3_nt: TGTGCCAGCAGCTTGATCTGGGACAGGGTCTACAATGAGCAGTTCTTC

v_call: TRBV20-1
j_call: TRBJ2-3
clone_size: few
d_call: -
cdr3_aa: CSARSHKITDTQYF
cdr3_nt: TGCAGTGCTAGGTCACACAAGATCACAGATACGCAGTATTTT

v_call: TRBV5-1
j_call: TRBJ2-1
clone_size: -
d_call: -
cdr3_aa: CASSSTSSGNEQFF
cdr3_nt: TGCGCCAGCAGCTCGACTAGTAGCGGCAATGAGCAGTTCTTC

v_call: TRBV5-1
j_call: TRBJ2-7
clone_size: -
d_call: TRBD1
cdr3_aa: CASSPTGNEYEQYF
cdr3_nt: TGCGCCAGCAGCCCGACAGGGAACGAGTACGAGCAGTACTTC

v_call: TRBV12-3/TRBV12-4
j_call: TRBJ2-3
clone_size: -
d_call: -
cdr3_aa: CTSSLSDRDTQYF
cdr3_nt: TGTACCAGCAGTCTTAGCGATCGCGATACGCAGTATTTT

v_call: TRBV7-9
j_call: TRBJ2-1
clone_size: once
d_call: TRBD1
cdr3_aa: CASSSRDRGDNEQFF
cdr3_nt: TGTGCCAGCAGCTCAAGGGACAGGGGAGACAATGAGCAGTTCTTC

v_call: TRBV5-1
j_call: TRBJ2-1
clone_size: -
d_call: -
cdr3_aa: CASTEGSGDEQFF
cdr3_nt: TGCGCCAGCACGGAGGGTTCGGGGGATGAGCAGTTCTTC

v_call: TRBV6-2/TRBV6-3
j_call: TRBJ2-3
clone_size: few
d_call: -
cdr3_aa: CASSYVIYTDTQYF
cdr3_nt: TGTGCCAGCAGTTACGTTATCTATACAGATACGCAGTATTTT

v_call: TRBV20-1
j_call: TRBJ2-1
clone_size: -
d_call: -
cdr3_aa: CSAPRRYNEQFF
cdr3_nt: TGCAGTGCTCCCCGTCGATACAATGAGCAGTTCTTC

v_call: TRBV12-3/TRBV12-4
j_call: TRBJ1-2
clone_size: few
d_call: -
cdr3_aa: CASSRRTTTRYGYTF
cdr3_nt: TGTGCCAGCAGCCGTCGGACGACGACCCGGTATGGCTACACCTTC

v_call: TRBV7-6
j_call: TRBJ2-1
clone_size: -
d_call: TRBD2
cdr3_aa: CASSLSAGEQWFNEQFF
cdr3_nt: TGTGCCAGCAGCTTATCTGCGGGAGAGCAGTGGTTTAATGAGCAGTTCTTC

v_call: TRBV20-1
j_call: TRBJ1-5
clone_size: -
d_call: -
cdr3_aa: CSASVGGARQPQHF
cdr3_nt: TGCAGTGCCTCCGTGGGGGGGGCAAGACAGCCCCAGCATTTT

v_call: TRBV20-1
j_call: TRBJ2-1
clone_size: -
d_call: TRBD1
cdr3_aa: CSAGMTGGSYNEQFF
cdr3_nt: TGCAGTGCCGGAATGACAGGGGGCTCCTACAATGAGCAGTTCTTC

v_call: TRBV6-6
j_call: TRBJ1-5
clone_size: -
d_call: -
cdr3_aa: CASSQGTRGQPQHF
cdr3_nt: TGTGCCAGCAGCCAAGGGACCCGGGGTCAGCCCCAGCATTTT

v_call: TRBV30
j_call: TRBJ1-4
clone_size: -
d_call: TRBD1
cdr3_aa: CAWRRGGNEKLFF
cdr3_nt: TGTGCCTGGAGACGAGGGGGCAATGAAAAACTGTTTTTT

v_call: TRBV29-1
j_call: TRBJ2-7
clone_size: -
d_call: -
cdr3_aa: CSVAPGATYEQYF
cdr3_nt: TGCAGCGTTGCTCCCGGGGCTACCTACGAGCAGTACTTC